The 19 T cell receptor beta chains below all came from one sample that was sequenced in a study of cytomegalovirus exposure and HLA in healthy donors. The PCR employed 60 Vbeta primers together with 13 Jbeta primers. Only in-frame clones appear in the TCRdb table, and some are missing; sequencing was by immunoSEQ multiplex PCR. The profile shows approximately 79,000 clones, over 70% of them singletons. The sequenced sample was PBMCs. The origin of the receptors is a man aged 40-50 years in good health and CMV-seronegative.

CDR3 loop: CASSIKSPGTLNTEAFF. The CDR3 DNA is TGTGCCAGTAGTATAAAAAGTCCCGGGACACTTAACACTGAAGCTTTCTTT. The chain has TRBV19 and TRBJ1-1, with D possibly matching TRBD1 (6 bases). V dropped 2 bases and J dropped 2 bases, with 18 bases sitting between them. Germline V gene lookup returns CDR1 LNHDA and CDR2 SQIVND (reference sequence). The length of the CDR3 is 17 residues.

As to this clone: An end of the junction does not agree with germline; a read error may underlie this. The rearrangement uses TRBV7-7 and TRBJ2-1; unclear D gene. The CDR3 contains 11 residues. Germline CDR1 and CDR2: SSHAT and FNYEAQ (reference sequence). The CDR3 DNA sequence: TGTGCTAGCAGCTTTTCGGGTGAGCAGTTCTTC. This encodes CASSFSGEQFF.

CDR3 region: CASSLGLAGGQETQYF. The DNA for the CDR3 is TGTGCCAGCAGCTTAGGGTTAGCGGGAGGGCAAGAGACCCAGTACTTC. The genes are TRBV7-2 and TRBJ2-5; 11 bases map to TRBD2. The germline CDR1 and CDR2 sequences are SGHTA and FQGNSA. Trimming cost V 1 base and J 2 bases; bases outside gene matches: 3. This CDR3 spans 16 amino acids.

The chain is built from TRBV10-3 and TRBJ2-5; the match to TRBD2 covers 10 bases. The germline CDR1 and CDR2 sequences are ENHRY and SYGVKD. The CDR3 consists of 20 residues. V lost 3 bases, J lost 1 base, and 17 bases stayed unmatched. The CDR3 region has the DNA TGTGCCATCAGTGATAGTGGTAGCGGGAGGAGTGCCAGATCCCAAGAGACCCAGTACTTC. It specifies CAISDSGSGRSARSQETQYF.

The rearrangement uses TRBV27 and TRBJ1-5; tentatively, D is TRBD1 (6 bases). Per the germline V gene, CDR1 is MNHEY and CDR2 is SMNVEV (reference sequence). The CDR3 covers 13 residues. The V and J ends lost 4 bases and 6 bases respectively, with 10 bases between them. DNA for the CDR3: TGTGCCAGCAGTTCGGACAGTCTTCAGCCCCAGCATTTT. Its translation: CASSSDSLQPQHF.

The table lists this clone with a count of one. The rearrangement links TRBV28 to TRBJ1-2, with TRBD1 matching 11 bases. The CDR3 is 17 amino acids. Trimming at V came to 7 bases and at J to 3 bases, leaving 13 bases not matched to a gene. The germline V gene has CDR1 MDHEN and CDR2 SYDVKM. CDR3: CASMRTGGVYFHYGYTF. Here the CDR3 DNA reads TGTGCCAGCATGCGGACAGGGGGCGTCTATTTTCACTATGGCTACACCTTC.

V and J are TRBV28 and TRBJ1-5; unclear D gene. This CDR3 contains 15 residues. V gave up 7 bases and J gave up 1 base, with 14 bases separating them. In germline, CDR1 is MDHEN, CDR2 SYDVKM. The CDR3, as DNA: TGTGCCAGCACCCTGTCGGGAGGCAGCAATCAGCCCCAGCATTTT. Translating it yields CASTLSGGSNQPQHF.

The chain uses TRBV7-9 and TRBJ2-3; no clear D gene. The CDR3 runs to 15 residues. CDR1 is SEHNR, CDR2 FQNEAQ, per germline (reference sequence). The V gene lost 3 bases and the J gene lost 4 bases, with 14 bases spanning the gap. The DNA of the CDR3 is TGTGCCAGCAGCTTGACATCAGGAATGGCAGATACGCAGTATTTT. Translating it yields CASSLTSGMADTQYF.

J is TRBJ2-7 and V is TRBV25-1, with 7 nucleotides matching TRBD1. The CDR3 has 12 residues. The germline gives CDR1 MGHDK, CDR2 SYGVNS. Trimming removed 6 bases from V and 6 bases from J; junction bases left unmatched: 5. The CDR3 sequence is CASRGDSPEQYF. The CDR3 nucleotides are TGTGCCAGCAGGGGGGACAGTCCCGAGCAGTACTTC.

The chain couples TRBV28 to TRBJ2-7; the D gene is possibly TRBD1 (6 bases). The V and J ends lost 6 bases and 4 bases respectively, with 16 bases between them. CDR3 size: 14 residues. CDR1 and CDR2 from the germline V gene are MDHEN and SYDVKM. The CDR3 sequence: CASSRQDGAYEQYF. CDR3 in DNA: TGTGCCAGCAGCCGACAGGATGGGGCGTACGAGCAGTACTTC.

The CDR3 bases are TGTGCCAGTGGCCCGGGGCTAGCGGAGGAGGCCCACGAGCAGTACTTC. It is translated as CASGPGLAEEAHEQYF. V gene TRBV19 combines with J gene TRBJ2-5; TRBD2 matches at 7 bases. The better agreement between TRBJ2-7 and the DNA end casts doubt on the J call. The V gene's germline CDR1 is LNHDA and CDR2 SQIVND (reference sequence). CDR3 length: 16 residues.

This chain connects TRBV5-1 to TRBJ2-3; a possible D gene is TRBD1 (6 bases). From germline, CDR1 is SGHRS and CDR2 YFSETQ. The CDR3 sequence is 14 residues long. Trimming stripped 4 bases from V and 1 base from J, with 10 bases between. The CDR3 sequence: CASSPGQRTDTQYF. In DNA form, the CDR3 reads TGCGCCAGCAGCCCCGGACAGCGCACAGATACGCAGTATTTT.

In this sample, this clone turned up once. The genes are TRBV10-2 and TRBJ2-1, with a weak D call TRBD2 (6 bases). V was cut by 7 bases and J by 5 bases, with 15 bases left in between. The CDR3 covers 14 residues. Germline V gives CDR1 WSHSY, CDR2 SAAADI. In nucleotides, the CDR3 is TGCGCCAGCAAAGCCACCGGGAGAAACAATGAGCAGTTCTTC. It encodes CASKATGRNNEQFF.

The chain couples TRBV15 to TRBJ2-5; 8 bases fit TRBD1. The CDR3 extends over 14 amino acids. The V and J ends lost 5 bases and 5 bases, in that order; junction bases with no gene match: 7. Germline V lookup: CDR1 LNHNV, CDR2 YYDKDF (reference sequence). As DNA, the CDR3 is TGTGCCACCAGCCCCCGGACAGGGTGGGAGACCCAGTACTTC. It specifies CATSPRTGWETQYF. Combining the CDR3 with reference TRBV15 and TRBJ2-5 gives the whole variable domain DAMVIQNPRYQVTQFGKPVTLSCSQTLNHNVMYWYQQKSSQAPKLLFHYYDKDFNNEADTPDNFQSRRPNTSFCFLDIRSPGLGDTAMYLCATSPRTGWETQYFGPGTRLLVL.

This clone was found a few times. The chain recombines TRBV29-1 with TRBJ2-5; 8 bases fit TRBD2. After removal of 4 bases from V and 3 bases from J, the junction contained 13 bases not matched to a gene. The CDR3 runs to 16 residues. Germline V lookup: CDR1 SQVTM, CDR2 ANQGSEA. CDR3 DNA sequence: TGCAGCGTTGTGGGGCAGCGGGAGTACGGGAAAGAGACCCAGTACTTC. The encoded protein is CSVVGQREYGKETQYF.

The genes are TRBV7-2 and TRBJ2-3; 9 bases match TRBD2. Germline loops: CDR1 SGHTA, CDR2 FQGNSA. The V and J ends lost 3 bases and 2 bases, in that order; junction bases with no gene match: 3. The CDR3 runs to 15 residues. The CDR3 sequence: CASSFRLADTDTQYF. The CDR3 bases are TGTGCCAGCAGCTTTAGACTAGCGGACACAGATACGCAGTATTTT.

This clone was found once. The V gene is TRBV28, the J gene TRBJ2-5, with 10 bases fitting TRBD1. Germline V gives CDR1 MDHEN, CDR2 SYDVKM. The CDR3 is 13 residues long. V shed 5 bases, J shed 3 bases, and the junction held 0 bases outside the gene matches. CDR3 sequence: CASSGQGEETQYF. CDR3 DNA sequence: TGTGCCAGCAGTGGACAGGGGGAAGAGACCCAGTACTTC.

The gene calls are TRBV29-1 and TRBJ2-5; no definite D call. The V end was cut by 3 bases, the J end by 5 bases, with 13 bases between. This CDR3 region has 13 residues. Germline CDR1 reads SQVTM; CDR2 reads ANQGSEA. In nucleotides, the CDR3 is TGCAGCGTTGAGGGTGGTTTGAGGGAGACCCAGTACTTC. Its translation: CSVEGGLRETQYF.

The rearrangement joins TRBV28 to TRBJ1-5; D unresolved. This CDR3 has 14 amino acids. With 5 bases removed from V and 4 bases from J, the gap between germline ends came to 12 bases. Germline-derived CDR1 and CDR2 are MDHEN and SYDVKM. As DNA, the CDR3 is TGTGCCAGCAGTACGTATACAGAGAATCAGCCCCAGCATTTT. This translates into CASSTYTENQPQHF.